Described below is a single T cell receptor beta chain sequence and its context. The antigen remains unidentified. TCRdb keeps only in-frame clones here, not all; method: immunoSEQ multiplex PCR. The sample carries about 63,000 clones, roughly four fifths recorded once. The data derive from a study of OX40 agonist ivuxolimab in advanced cancers. CDR1 and CDR2 (germline): SGHKS, YYEKEE (reference sequence). Trimming took 4 bases from V and 4 from J, leaving 12 bases between them. The CDR3 extends over 13 amino acids. Study-wide results and caveats: Expanded clones belonging to CD8+ T cells outnumbered, on average, those of CD4+.

This clonotype originated in an adult with an advanced solid tumor such as melanoma, head and neck, liver or kidney cancer. This chain connects TRBV5-5 to TRBJ2-7, with D perhaps TRBD2 (6 bases). Sample: CD4+ or CD8+ T cells sorted from blood, taken in a trial of the OX40 agonist ivuxolimab. The DNA of the CDR3 is TGTGCCAGCAGCCGGGACGGGGGTTACGAGCAGTACTTC. This translates into CASSRDGGYEQYF.